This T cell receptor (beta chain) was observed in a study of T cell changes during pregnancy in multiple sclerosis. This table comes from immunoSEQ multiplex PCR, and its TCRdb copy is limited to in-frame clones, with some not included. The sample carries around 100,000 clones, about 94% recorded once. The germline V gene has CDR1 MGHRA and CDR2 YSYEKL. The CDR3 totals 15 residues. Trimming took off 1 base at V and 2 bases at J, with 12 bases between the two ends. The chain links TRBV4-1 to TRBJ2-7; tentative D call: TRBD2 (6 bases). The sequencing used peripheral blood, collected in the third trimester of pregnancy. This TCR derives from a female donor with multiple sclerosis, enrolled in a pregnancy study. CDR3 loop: CASSQAAGTPYEQYF. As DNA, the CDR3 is TGCGCCAGCAGCCAAGCTGCAGGGACTCCCTACGAGCAGTACTTC.